A selection of T cell receptor beta chains follows, all from one sample in a study of shared clonotypes between healthy human individuals. Libraries were prepared by immunoSEQ multiplex PCR; TCRdb keeps only in-frame clonotypes and omits some of them. The sample carries approximately 500,000 clones, 90% to 96% recorded once. Sequenced sample: naive CD4+ T cells sorted from blood. Source of these receptors: a young woman in good health. Each CDR3 is given with its conserved first and last residue. A D gene is named only where the DNA matches it firmly. Some rows have no size entry. The others give once, few or many, or a class for an expanded clone.

CDR3 DNA	CDR3 protein	D gene	V gene	J gene	clone size
TGTGCCACCGCAGTAGGGACTAGCGGAACCTACGAGCAGTACTTC	CATAVGTSGTYEQYF	TRBD2	TRBV15	TRBJ2-7	NA
TGTGCCAGCAGCTTGGTCCAGCGGGTGAACACCGGGGAGCTGTTTTTT	CASSLVQRVNTGELFF	NA	TRBV5-4	TRBJ2-2	once
TGCGCCAGCAGCCAGGGACAGTCGACCGGGGAGCTGTTTTTT	CASSQGQSTGELFF	TRBD1	TRBV10-1	TRBJ2-2	NA
TGCGCCAGCAGCGGGGGACTAGCGGTAGGAGATACGCAGTATTTT	CASSGGLAVGDTQYF	TRBD2	TRBV5-1	TRBJ2-3	NA
TGTGCCAGCAGCCGAGGATCACATCAGCCCCAGCATTTT	CASSRGSHQPQHF	NA	TRBV11-1	TRBJ1-5	NA
TGTGCCTGGAGTGGAGGGATAGATCAGCCCCAGCATTTT	CAWSGGIDQPQHF	NA	TRBV30	TRBJ1-5	few
TGCGCCAGCAGGCGTACACCCGCACCAAGCTCCTACGAGCAGTACTTC	CASRRTPAPSSYEQYF	NA	TRBV5-1	TRBJ2-7	NA
TGTGCCAGCAGCCAAAACCAGATGACCGGGGAGCTGTTTTTT	CASSQNQMTGELFF	NA	TRBV27	TRBJ2-2	NA
TGCGCCAGCAGTGAAGGGGGGACTGTCGTCTGGGGTGAGCAGTTCTTC	CASSEGGTVVWGEQFF	NA	TRBV10-1	TRBJ2-1	NA
TGTGCCAGCTCACCCCTGACTAGCGGGAGTGGGCTCTACGAGCAGTACTTC	CASSPLTSGSGLYEQYF	TRBD2	TRBV18	TRBJ2-7	once
TGTGCCAGCAGCTTATTACCGGACAATGAGCAGTTCTTC	CASSLLPDNEQFF	NA	TRBV7-2	TRBJ2-1	once
TGTGCCAGCAGTCCTGGGAGGGGGCCCTACGAGCAGTACTTC	CASSPGRGPYEQYF	NA	TRBV28	TRBJ2-7	NA
TGTGCCAGCAGCTCCTGGGACAGGAGCACAGATACGCAGTATTTT	CASSSWDRSTDTQYF	TRBD1	TRBV5-6	TRBJ2-3	NA
TGTGCCAGCAGCGTAGACCCATCAGGGGAAGCTTTCTTT	CASSVDPSGEAFF	NA	TRBV9	TRBJ1-1	once
TGTGCCAGTAGTGAGCTAGGGACTAGCGGGAAGGATGAGCAGTTCTTC	CASSELGTSGKDEQFF	TRBD2	TRBV19	TRBJ2-1	NA
TGTGCCAGCAGCCTACCATTGAGCACAGATACGCAGTATTTT	CASSLPLSTDTQYF	NA	TRBV5-8	TRBJ2-3	NA
TGTGCCAGTAGCAGGACTAGCGGATCGCCTAAGTTCTTC	CASSRTSGSPKFF	TRBD2	TRBV19	TRBJ2-1	once
TGTGCCAGCAGCATAACTGAAGCTTTCTTT	CASSITEAFF	NA	TRBV28	TRBJ1-1	few
TGTGCCAGCTCACCCGGGTTAGATACGCAGTATTTT	CASSPGLDTQYF	NA	TRBV18	TRBJ2-3	once
TGTGCCAGTAGGGATTCGGTTGCGTCCGGCTACACCTTC	CASRDSVASGYTF	NA	TRBV19	TRBJ1-2	few
TGTGCCAGCAGTTTATCGGGAGGGCGAGGTAAAACCGGGGAGCTGTTTTTT	CASSLSGGRGKTGELFF	TRBD2	TRBV27	TRBJ2-2	NA
TGTGCCAGCAGTGAACTTGAGTCAGGGCCCCAGCATTTT	CASSELESGPQHF	NA	TRBV2	TRBJ1-5	NA
TGTGCCAGCAGTTACGGAGAAAAACTGTTTTTT	CASSYGEKLFF	NA	TRBV6-6	TRBJ1-4	NA
TGTGCCAGCAGCGCAGGACTAGCGGGCGGCACAGATACGCAGTATTTT	CASSAGLAGGTDTQYF	TRBD2	TRBV9	TRBJ2-3	NA
TGTGCCAGCAGTGGACAAACCCCCAGGGAGCTGTTTTTT	CASSGQTPRELFF	NA	TRBV2	TRBJ2-2	NA
TGTGCCAGCAGCTTGCAGGAGCGCACAGATACGCAGTATTTT	CASSLQERTDTQYF	NA	TRBV7-9	TRBJ2-3	NA
TGCGCCACCTTTACTAGCGTCTCCTACAATGAGCAGTTCTTC	CATFTSVSYNEQFF	TRBD2	TRBV10-1	TRBJ2-1	NA
TGTGCCAGCAGTTTAACAGGGAAAGGCACCTACGAGCAGTACTTC	CASSLTGKGTYEQYF	NA	TRBV28	TRBJ2-7	once
TGCAGCGTTGCCCTCCACACTGAAGCTTTCTTT	CSVALHTEAFF	NA	TRBV29-1	TRBJ1-1	NA
TGTGCCAGCAGTGAATTAGGGGCCGGCAATCAGCCCCAGCATTTT	CASSELGAGNQPQHF	NA	TRBV6-1	TRBJ1-5	NA
TGCGCCAGCAGCCAAGCACGGGAGCATCAAGAGACCCAGTACTTC	CASSQAREHQETQYF	NA	TRBV4-1	TRBJ2-5	NA
TGTGCCAGCAGCCAAGCCAGGGTGGCTCAGCCCCAGCATTTT	CASSQARVAQPQHF	NA	TRBV4-1	TRBJ1-5	NA
TGTGCCAGCAGCTTAGTGTCTAGCGGGGGACGTGGTACGCAGTATTTT	CASSLVSSGGRGTQYF	TRBD2	TRBV7-9	TRBJ2-3	once
TGTGCCAGCAGGGAGGGTACAGGGACACACACCGGGGAGCTGTTTTTT	CASREGTGTHTGELFF	NA	TRBV9	TRBJ2-2	NA
TGTGCCACCAGCAGAGATCGAGGGAGGAATGAAAAACTGTTTTTT	CATSRDRGRNEKLFF	NA	TRBV15	TRBJ1-4	NA
TGTGCCAGCACCCGGGAGAACTACAATGAGCAGTTCTTC	CASTRENYNEQFF	NA	TRBV28	TRBJ2-1	NA
TGTGCCAGTAGTCCTCGGGGGAGGCGACCAGCCTACAATGAGCAGTTCTTC	CASSPRGRRPAYNEQFF	NA	TRBV19	TRBJ2-1	NA